Below are 21 T cell receptor beta chains sequenced from a single sample in a study of beta chain features in type 1 diabetes. Expressed TCRB transcripts were sequenced, since all the RNA that had been isolated was reverse transcribed. The table came from immunoSEQ multiplex PCR; TCRdb's copy has only in-frame clones and leaves some out. The table lists hundreds of thousands of clones, 15% to 19% of them singletons, with about 0.086% in the top ten. The specimen was naive CD4+ T cells from blood. Receptors originate from a man younger than 35 in good health.

The chain combines TRBV15 with TRBJ2-2; the D is unclear. The CDR3 is 16 residues long. From germline, CDR1 is LNHNV and CDR2 YYDKDF (reference sequence). V was cut by 7 bases and J by 9 bases, with 24 bases left in between. CDR3 region: CATTQDGVAQVRELFF. The DNA of the CDR3 is TGTGCCACCACCCAAGATGGGGTAGCTCAGGTCCGGGAGCTGTTTTTT.

Only a few counts were recorded for this clone. The genes are TRBV9 and TRBJ2-3, with D perhaps TRBD2 (6 bases). This CDR3 contains 12 residues. V lost 0 bases, J lost 10 bases, and 9 bases lay in between. The germline CDR1 and CDR2 sequences are SGDLS and YYNGEE. The CDR3 nucleotides are TGTGCCAGCAGCGTAGCGGGAGTGGCGCAGTATTTT. This encodes CASSVAGVAQYF.

There are a few counts of this clone. The chain couples TRBV10-3 to TRBJ2-1; TRBD1 agrees at 8 bases. Germline trimming cut 10 bases from V and 2 bases from J; bases unmatched to any gene: 10. Germline V CDR1 and CDR2: ENHRY, SYGVKD. The CDR3 runs to 15 residues. The chain's CDR3 is CATESTGVTYNEQFF. In nucleotides, the CDR3 is TGTGCCACCGAATCGACAGGGGTGACCTACAATGAGCAGTTCTTC.

V usage is TRBV7-2 and J usage is TRBJ2-5; 12 bases are a match to TRBD2. Looked up from germline, CDR1 is SGHTA and CDR2 is FQGNSA. V lost 5 bases and J lost 2; bases outside the gene matches: 6. This CDR3 spans 16 amino acids. The CDR3 nucleotides are TGTGCCAGCAGCCGCCGACTAGCGGGAGATCAAGAGACCCAGTACTTC. Translating it yields CASSRRLAGDQETQYF.

This clone was seen a handful of times. This chain joins TRBV7-2 and TRBJ2-1, with no clear D. From germline, CDR1 is SGHTA and CDR2 FQGNSA. Trimming pared 5 bases from V and 7 bases from J, leaving 9 bases between. CDR3 length equals 12 residues. Here the CDR3 DNA reads TGTGCCAGCAGCCACCCCAGGAATGAGCAGTTCTTC. It specifies CASSHPRNEQFF.

The CDR3 is CASSPSLAAGNTGELFF. The CDR3 bases are TGTGCCAGCTCACCATCCTTGGCGGCAGGGAACACCGGGGAGCTGTTTTTT. The chain couples TRBV18 to TRBJ2-2; D is undetermined. The V and J ends lost 2 bases and 1 base respectively, with 14 bases between them. The CDR3 length is 17 residues. The V gene's germline CDR1 is KGHSH and CDR2 LQKENI.

The chain employs TRBV6-5 and TRBJ2-6, with a weak D call TRBD2 (5 bases). The CDR3 has 13 amino acids. Deletions cut 7 bases from V and 6 bases from J, with 10 bases between. CDR1 is MNHEY, CDR2 SVGAGI, per germline. The CDR3 DNA follows: TGTGCCAGCAAGAGGGTTTTGGCCAACGTCCTGACTTTC. This gives the protein CASKRVLANVLTF.

The CDR3 region is CASSLPTSGANVLTF. In DNA form, the CDR3 reads TGTGCCAGCAGTTTACCGACCTCTGGGGCCAACGTCCTGACTTTC. The chain carries TRBV27 and TRBJ2-6; no definite D call. The CDR3 consists of 15 residues. CDR1 MNHEY and CDR2 SMNVEV come from the germline V gene (reference sequence). V shed 2 bases and J shed 0 bases, with 5 bases lying between them.

The chain recombines TRBV19 with TRBJ1-5; a weak D match, TRBD1 (5 bases). In germline, CDR1 is LNHDA, CDR2 SQIVND (reference sequence). CDR3 length equals 14 residues. V shed 3 bases and J shed 3 bases, with 9 bases lying between them. The CDR3 region is CASSIPRANQPQHF. As DNA, the CDR3 is TGTGCCAGTAGTATTCCCAGGGCCAATCAGCCCCAGCATTTT. Full variable domain (outside the CDR3, taken from reference TRBV19 and TRBJ1-5): DGGITQSPKYLFRKEGQNVTLSCEQNLNHDAMYWYRQDPGQGLRLIYYSQIVNDFQKGDIAEGYSVSREKKESFPLTVTSAQKNPTAFYLCASSIPRANQPQHFGDGTRLSIL.

The rearrangement uses TRBV18 and TRBJ1-1, with D uncertain. CDR1 KGHSH and CDR2 LQKENI come from the germline V gene. V was pared by 4 bases and J by 2 bases, with 8 bases between. The CDR3 loop spans 13 amino acids. The CDR3 sequence is CASSQDGNTEAFF. The DNA of the CDR3 is TGTGCCAGCTCACAGGACGGTAACACTGAAGCTTTCTTT. Using reference TRBV18 and TRBJ1-1 for the parts outside the CDR3, the full variable domain is NAGVMQNPRHLVRRRGQEARLRCSPMKGHSHVYWYRQLPEEGLKFMVYLQKENIIDESGMPKERFSAEFPKEGPSILRIQQVVRGDSAAYFCASSQDGNTEAFFGQGTRLTVV.

The rearrangement uses TRBV4-2 and TRBJ2-7; 7 nucleotides line up with TRBD1. Germline lookup yields CDR1 LGHNA and CDR2 YNFKEQ. The CDR3 has 17 amino acids. The V and J ends lost 0 bases and 3 bases, in that order; junction bases with no gene match: 11. CDR3: CASSQDRYRDSDYEQYF. The CDR3 DNA reads as TGTGCCAGCAGCCAAGATAGGTATCGGGACAGCGACTACGAGCAGTACTTC.

A few counts support this clone. The chain is built from TRBV5-4 and TRBJ2-1; D is unresolved. CDR3 length equals 15 residues. Trimming took 4 bases from V and 6 from J, leaving 17 bases between them. CDR1 is SGHNT, CDR2 YYREEE, per germline (reference sequence). CDR3 sequence reads: CASSNRVSFTNEQFF. As DNA, the CDR3 is TGTGCCAGCAGCAACCGGGTCTCCTTCACCAATGAGCAGTTCTTC.

This clone has only a few counts. The rearrangement uses TRBV29-1 and TRBJ2-1, with a possible D match to TRBD1 (6 bases). CDR3 size: 12 residues. In germline, CDR1 is SQVTM, CDR2 ANQGSEA. V lost 7 bases, J lost 5 bases, and 12 bases lay in between. The CDR3 region has the DNA TGCAGCGGGGGACACACGGACAATGAGCAGTTCTTC. Amino acid sequence: CSGGHTDNEQFF.

The rearrangement joins TRBV4-2 to TRBJ1-1; tentative D call: TRBD1 (5 bases). This CDR3 is built from 14 residues. The germline V gene has CDR1 LGHNA and CDR2 YNFKEQ. V lost 2 bases and J lost 6, with 13 bases in between. This chain's CDR3 is CASSQPPRGAEAFF. The DNA for the CDR3 is TGTGCCAGCAGCCAACCTCCCCGGGGGGCTGAAGCTTTCTTT.

This clone appeared many times. J is TRBJ2-3 and V is TRBV28; weak D call: TRBD2 (7 bases). V was shortened by 6 bases and J by 0 bases, with 13 bases between the two germline ends. This CDR3 has 15 residues. Germline CDR1 reads MDHEN; CDR2 reads SYDVKM. The CDR3 protein is CASSLQGGSTDTQYF. CDR3 nucleotide sequence: TGTGCCAGCAGCCTACAGGGAGGGAGCACAGATACGCAGTATTTT.

This clone has more than one count but fewer than ten. V and J are TRBV27 and TRBJ2-3; 11 bases line up with TRBD2. Germline CDR1 reads MNHEY; CDR2 reads SMNVEV (reference sequence). The CDR3 contains 19 residues. V shed 2 bases, J shed 0 bases, and the junction held 10 bases outside the gene matches. The CDR3 DNA follows: TGTGCCAGCAGTTTAACTAGCGGGAGACCCCACACTAGCACAGATACGCAGTATTTT. It yields the protein CASSLTSGRPHTSTDTQYF.

V and J are TRBV18 and TRBJ1-1, with TRBD1 identical over 8 bases. Losses at the gene ends were 5 bases for V and 4 bases for J; bases not matched to a gene: 6. Germline-derived CDR1 and CDR2 are KGHSH and LQKENI. This CDR3 contains 14 residues. In nucleotides, the CDR3 is TGTGCCAGCTCATCGGACAGGGTTGGCACTGAAGCTTTCTTT. As protein: CASSSDRVGTEAFF.

The chain links TRBV15 to TRBJ2-7; D is uncertain. The CDR3 has 12 amino acids. Per the germline V gene, CDR1 is LNHNV and CDR2 is YYDKDF (reference sequence). Deletions cut 0 bases from V and 7 bases from J, with 7 bases between. The CDR3 here is CATSRDLGEQYF. Written as DNA, the CDR3 is TGTGCCACCAGCAGAGATCTGGGGGAGCAGTACTTC.

This clone was seen a handful of times. The chain carries TRBV30 and TRBJ2-5, with 8 positions matching TRBD2. Germline V gene data show CDR1 as GTSNPN and CDR2 as SVGIG (reference sequence). V shed 3 bases, J shed 0 bases, and the junction held 6 bases outside the gene matches. This CDR3 is 15 amino acids long. Here the CDR3 DNA reads TGTGCCTGGAGCGCGGGGGGTCTGTACCAAGAGACCCAGTACTTC. Its protein product is CAWSAGGLYQETQYF.

The chain's CDR3 is CASSVIGESSGANVLTF. CDR3 sequence (DNA): TGTGCCAGCAGTGTCATCGGAGAGTCCTCTGGGGCCAACGTCCTGACTTTC. V is TRBV7-3 and J is TRBJ2-6, with D uncertain. Germline V CDR1 and CDR2: SGHTA, FQGTGA. The V and J ends lost 6 bases and 0 bases respectively, with 15 bases between them. The length of the CDR3 is 17 residues. The whole variable domain, remainder taken from reference TRBV7-3 and TRBJ2-6, is GAGVSQTPSNKVTEKGKYVELRCDPISGHTALYWYRQSLGQGPEFLIYFQGTGAADDSGLPNDRFFAVRPEGSVSTLKIQRTERGDSAVYLCASSVIGESSGANVLTFGAGSRLTVL.

This clone occurred a few times. The chain carries TRBV15 and TRBJ1-5; D unresolved. CDR3 size: 14 residues. Germline CDR1 LNHNV, CDR2 YYDKDF (reference sequence). Between the trimmed V and J ends, which lost 0 bases and 3 bases, there was a span of 6 bases. DNA for the CDR3: TGTGCCACCAGCAGAGATAGAAACAATCAGCCCCAGCATTTT. Protein: CATSRDRNNQPQHF. The full variable domain, completed using reference TRBV15 and TRBJ1-5, is DAMVIQNPRYQVTQFGKPVTLSCSQTLNHNVMYWYQQKSSQAPKLLFHYYDKDFNNEADTPDNFQSRRPNTSFCFLDIRSPGLGDTAMYLCATSRDRNNQPQHFGDGTRLSIL.